This TCR beta chain was identified during a study of T cell repertoires in cytomegalovirus infection. This clonotype was picked up a small number of times. Its antigen is currently unknown. One entry per CDR3 protein results from TCRdb running MiXCR on the reads. The data hold around 200,000 distinct CDR3 sequences, with less than 50% observed a single time. The sequencing used CD8+ T cells from cultured PBMCs, collected from culture after CMV antigen stimulation. The TCR was taken from a human donor in good health (CMV status not recorded). Some clones in this sample may be carry-over from other donors' samples.

The CDR3 here is CSARERSGTASYNEQFF. In nucleotides, the CDR3 is TGCAGTGCTAGAGAGAGGTCCGGGACAGCCTCTTACAATGAGCAGTTCTTC. The chain employs TRBV20-1 and TRBJ2-1, with 7 bases identical to TRBD1. CDR1 DFQATT and CDR2 SNEGSKA come from the germline V gene (reference sequence). This CDR3 contains 17 residues. V lost 0 bases to trimming and J lost 4 bases; unmatched junction nucleotides: 12.